Listed here are 18 T cell receptor beta chains from one sample, sequenced in a study of blood T cell repertoires in COVID-19. Assay used: immunoSEQ multiplex PCR; TCRdb lists only in-frame clones, some missing. The sample consists of under 300,000 clones, approximately 83% of them appearing once. Sequenced material: PBMCs or T cells enriched from blood (not recorded which). These receptors were collected from a man aged 45 to 65 who had recovered from COVID-19.

The CDR3 DNA follows: TGCGCCAGCAGCCAATTAGTGGGTAGCGGGAGTTCGAGTACGCAGTATTTT. It encodes CASSQLVGSGSSSTQYF. This rearrangement joins TRBV4-3 to TRBJ2-3, with TRBD2 matching 9 bases. Trimming at V came to 2 bases and at J to 8 bases, leaving 14 bases not matched to a gene. Germline CDR1 and CDR2: LGHNA and YSLEER. The CDR3 loop spans 17 amino acids.

CDR3 sequence (DNA): TGTGCCAGCAGTTTCCAGACCGGGACAGGGTTAAATCAGCCCCAGCATTTT. Protein sequence: CASSFQTGTGLNQPQHF. This chain uses TRBV28 with TRBJ1-5, with 9 bases aligning to TRBD1. Trimming at V came to 3 bases and at J to 4 bases, leaving 10 bases not matched to a gene. This CDR3 contains 17 residues. Germline V CDR1 and CDR2: MDHEN, SYDVKM. The complete variable domain, with remaining parts taken from reference TRBV28 and TRBJ1-5, reads DVKVTQSSRYLVKRTGEKVFLECVQDMDHENMFWYRQDPGLGLRLIYFSYDVKMKEKGDIPEGYSVSREKKERFSLILESASTNQTSMYLCASSFQTGTGLNQPQHFGDGTRLSIL.

The V call is TRBV19, the J call TRBJ2-5; 9 nucleotides agree with TRBD1. Germline lookup yields CDR1 LNHDA and CDR2 SQIVND (reference sequence). V lost 3 bases to trimming and J lost 2 bases; unmatched junction nucleotides: 7. CDR3 length: 16 residues. CDR3 DNA: TGTGCCAGTAGTATTGGTTGGGACAGGGTACAAGAGACCCAGTACTTC. As protein: CASSIGWDRVQETQYF.

The chain joins TRBV5-4 to TRBJ1-1, with D tentatively TRBD1 (5 bases). The CDR3 contains 15 residues. Germline CDR1 is SGHNT and CDR2 is YYREEE (reference sequence). Between the trimmed V and J ends, which lost 1 base and 0 bases, there was a span of 10 bases. The CDR3 DNA is TGTGCCAGCAGCTTGTCAGGGATCATGAACACTGAAGCTTTCTTT. Protein product: CASSLSGIMNTEAFF.

This clone showed up just once. This sequence joins TRBV19 and TRBJ1-1; D may be TRBD1 (6 bases). Trimming cost V 3 bases and J 4 bases, with 12 bases left between them. The V gene's germline CDR1 is LNHDA and CDR2 SQIVND (reference sequence). This CDR3 contains 14 residues. The CDR3 spells CASSIRHRATEAFF. CDR3 sequence (DNA): TGTGCCAGTAGTATCCGTCACAGGGCCACTGAAGCTTTCTTT. Complete variable domain (other parts from reference TRBV19 and TRBJ1-1): DGGITQSPKYLFRKEGQNVTLSCEQNLNHDAMYWYRQDPGQGLRLIYYSQIVNDFQKGDIAEGYSVSREKKESFPLTVTSAQKNPTAFYLCASSIRHRATEAFFGQGTRLTVV.

As to this clone: At one end, the junction sequence differs from germline, possibly due to a read error. This CDR3 is CASSYGGQESF. The CDR3 DNA reads TGTGCCAGCAGTTACGGGGGACAGGAATCATTC. The V call is TRBV6-6, the J call TRBJ2-7; TRBD1 aligns across 8 bases. Germline CDR1 MNHNY, CDR2 SVGAGI (reference sequence). CDR3 length equals 11 residues.

The chain combines TRBV4-3 with TRBJ2-1, with 9 bases lining up with TRBD2. The CDR3 has 18 residues. CDR1 LGHNA and CDR2 YSLEER come from the germline V gene. J lost 8 bases, V lost 0 bases, and 14 bases had no gene match. The CDR3 DNA reads TGCGCCAGCAGCCAAGAGGTGACGGCCGGACTAGCGTGGGATGAGCAGTTCTTC. This codes for CASSQEVTAGLAWDEQFF.

The genes are TRBV3-1 (or the pseudogene TRBV3-2) and TRBJ2-7; the match to TRBD1 covers 8 bases. With 0 bases clipped from V and 1 base from J, the junction kept 8 bases outside the gene matches. CDR1 and CDR2 (germline): LGHDT, YNNKEL (reference sequence). This CDR3 region has 17 residues. The CDR3 region is CASSQEHRTGRSYEQYF. The CDR3 nucleotides read TGTGCCAGCAGCCAAGAACATCGGACAGGGAGGTCCTACGAGCAGTACTTC.

The chain uses TRBV27 and TRBJ2-7; perhaps TRBD1 as D (6 bases). CDR3 length equals 11 residues. Trimming left V 6 bases short and J 7 bases short, with 10 bases between. From germline, CDR1 is MNHEY and CDR2 SMNVEV (reference sequence). The CDR3 protein is CASRQQGEQYF. The DNA of the CDR3 is TGTGCCAGCAGACAACAGGGAGAGCAGTACTTC.

The rearrangement links TRBV19 to TRBJ1-1; 7 bases match TRBD1. This CDR3 is built from 14 residues. Germline V lookup: CDR1 LNHDA, CDR2 SQIVND (reference sequence). The junction had 4 bases not matched to a gene; V was cut back by 6 bases and J by 0 bases. CDR3: CASRRQGLNTEAFF. CDR3 in DNA: TGTGCCAGTAGACGACAGGGTTTGAACACTGAAGCTTTCTTT. The full variable domain, with the rest looked up from reference TRBV19 and TRBJ1-1, is DGGITQSPKYLFRKEGQNVTLSCEQNLNHDAMYWYRQDPGQGLRLIYYSQIVNDFQKGDIAEGYSVSREKKESFPLTVTSAQKNPTAFYLCASRRQGLNTEAFFGQGTRLTVV.

J is TRBJ2-1 and V is TRBV7-9, with TRBD2 identical over 15 bases. Germline CDR1 reads SEHNR; CDR2 reads FQNEAQ (reference sequence). The CDR3 loop spans 15 amino acids. V lost 5 bases and J lost 8; bases outside the gene matches: 4. DNA for the CDR3: TGTGCCAGCAGCCCTGGACTAGCGGGAGGGGATGAGCAGTTCTTC. Translation: CASSPGLAGGDEQFF.

Ten or more counts support this clone. This chain uses TRBV12-3 or TRBV12-4 with TRBJ1-2; D not resolved. V shed 5 bases and J shed 3 bases, with 7 bases lying between them. The CDR3 totals 12 residues. The CDR3 sequence is CASSPRDYGYTF. The DNA of the CDR3 is TGTGCCAGCAGTCCCCGGGACTATGGCTACACCTTC.

V is TRBV5-1 and J is TRBJ1-6; unclear D gene. V was pared by 1 base and J by 0 bases, with 8 bases between. Germline loops: CDR1 SGHRS, CDR2 YFSETQ. CDR3 length equals 16 residues. Here the CDR3 DNA reads TGCGCCAGCAGCTTGTCGGGTACCTCCTATAATTCACCCCTCCACTTT. It specifies CASSLSGTSYNSPLHF. The whole variable domain, filled in from reference TRBV5-1 and TRBJ1-6, reads KAGVTQTPRYLIKTRGQQVTLSCSPISGHRSVSWYQQTPGQGLQFLFEYFSETQRNKGNFPGRFSGRQFSNSRSEMNVSTLELGDSALYLCASSLSGTSYNSPLHFGNGTRLTVT.

This clone was detected only once. This chain joins TRBV9 and TRBJ2-1; no definite D call. The CDR3 loop spans 14 amino acids. V was cut by 3 bases and J by 1 base, with 8 bases left in between. Germline V gene sequence: CDR1 SGDLS, CDR2 YYNGEE. The CDR3 spells CASSDPRSYNEQFF. CDR3 sequence (DNA): TGTGCCAGCAGCGATCCGAGATCCTACAATGAGCAGTTCTTC.

The V gene is TRBV4-2, the J gene TRBJ1-3; the match to TRBD1 covers 7 bases. V lost 3 bases and J lost 8; bases outside the gene matches: 4. The CDR3 loop spans 13 amino acids. Germline V CDR1 and CDR2: LGHNA, YNFKEQ. In DNA form, the CDR3 reads TGTGCCAGCAGCCAGGAGGGGGCGTACACCATATATTTT. It encodes CASSQEGAYTIYF.

This clone has just a few counts. The chain carries TRBV19 and TRBJ1-1; D remains ambiguous. The CDR3 loop spans 12 amino acids. Between the trimmed V and J ends, which lost 10 bases and 7 bases, there was a span of 16 bases. Germline lookup yields CDR1 LNHDA and CDR2 SQIVND (reference sequence). CDR3 coding DNA: TGTGCCACTCAGGCCAGCAACTTTGAAGCTTTCTTT. Translating it yields CATQASNFEAFF.

This clone turned up a few times. The V and J genes are TRBV2 and TRBJ2-1; 10 positions match TRBD2. Germline CDR1 is SNHLY and CDR2 is FYNNEI. The V gene end was trimmed by 6 bases and the J gene end by 10 bases; junction bases not matched to a gene: 12. The CDR3 runs 15 residues. The CDR3 sequence is CASRALLAGVTEQFF. The DNA for the CDR3 is TGTGCCAGCAGGGCCCTGCTAGCGGGGGTTACCGAGCAGTTCTTC.

V usage is TRBV7-9 and J usage is TRBJ1-3; D remains ambiguous. Germline assignment: CDR1 SEHNR and CDR2 FQNEAQ (reference sequence). The CDR3 covers 17 residues. V was clipped by 0 bases and J by 2 bases, with 14 bases between them. The CDR3 sequence is CASSLASWRDTGNTIYF. The CDR3 DNA reads TGTGCCAGCAGCTTAGCGAGTTGGAGGGATACTGGAAACACCATATATTTT. The whole variable domain, filled in from reference TRBV7-9 and TRBJ1-3, reads DTGVSQNPRHKITKRGQNVTFRCDPISEHNRLYWYRQTLGQGPEFLTYFQNEAQLEKSRLLSDRFSAERPKGSFSTLEIQRTEQGDSAMYLCASSLASWRDTGNTIYFGEGSWLTVV.